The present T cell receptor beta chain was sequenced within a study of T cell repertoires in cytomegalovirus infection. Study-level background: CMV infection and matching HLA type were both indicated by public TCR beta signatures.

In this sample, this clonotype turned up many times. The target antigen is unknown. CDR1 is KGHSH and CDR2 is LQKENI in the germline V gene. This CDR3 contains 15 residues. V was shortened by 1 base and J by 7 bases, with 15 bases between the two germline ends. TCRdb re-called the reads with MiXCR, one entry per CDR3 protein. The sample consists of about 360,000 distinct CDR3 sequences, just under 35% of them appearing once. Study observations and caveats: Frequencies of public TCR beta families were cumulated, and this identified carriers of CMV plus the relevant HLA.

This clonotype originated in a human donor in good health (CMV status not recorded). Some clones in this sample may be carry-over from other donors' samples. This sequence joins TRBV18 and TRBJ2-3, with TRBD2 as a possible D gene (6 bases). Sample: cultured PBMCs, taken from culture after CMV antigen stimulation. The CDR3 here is CASSPRDGSTNTQYF. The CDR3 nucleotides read TGTGCCAGCTCACCACGGGACGGGAGTACGAATACGCAGTATTTT.